These 17 T cell receptor beta chains were sequenced from one sample in a study of T cell responses to AZD1222 COVID-19 vaccine. Some clones are missing from TCRdb's copy, which holds only in-frame ones; the method was immunoSEQ multiplex PCR. The sample holds around 110,000 clones, just over 85% seen once. Sequencing used peripheral blood, obtained on day 0 of AZD1222 vaccination. Every receptor here comes from an adult in good health.

This clone has more than one count but fewer than ten. The gene calls are TRBV28 and TRBJ2-7; 14 bases match TRBD2. The CDR3 runs 17 residues. Germline assignment: CDR1 MDHEN and CDR2 SYDVKM. V lost 3 bases, J lost 0 bases, and 4 bases stayed unmatched. DNA of the CDR3: TGTGCCAGCAGTTTCGAGACTAGCGGGAGGGCCTCCTACGAGCAGTACTTC. This codes for CASSFETSGRASYEQYF. Complete variable domain (other parts from reference TRBV28 and TRBJ2-7): DVKVTQSSRYLVKRTGEKVFLECVQDMDHENMFWYRQDPGLGLRLIYFSYDVKMKEKGDIPEGYSVSREKKERFSLILESASTNQTSMYLCASSFETSGRASYEQYFGPGTRLTVT.

This clone is a singleton in its sample. The rearrangement joins TRBV4-3 to TRBJ2-3; 10 bases are shared with TRBD2. The CDR3 runs to 17 residues. J lost 7 bases, V lost 1 base, and 11 bases had no gene match. Germline lookup yields CDR1 LGHNA and CDR2 YSLEER. The CDR3 loop is CASSQARLAGGVNTQYF. In nucleotides, the CDR3 is TGCGCCAGCAGCCAAGCCCGACTAGCGGGCGGTGTGAATACGCAGTATTTT.

The chain joins TRBV19 to TRBJ1-5, with 7 bases that match TRBD1. V gave up 7 bases and J gave up 7 bases; unmatched junction bases: 16. Germline CDR1 is LNHDA and CDR2 is SQIVND (reference sequence). The CDR3 extends over 16 amino acids. Here the CDR3 DNA reads TGTGCCAGTATGTGGGTGGCAGGGGGGAAGTTACAGCCCCAGCATTTT. It specifies CASMWVAGGKLQPQHF.

This clone turned up a few times. The chain recombines TRBV6-5 with TRBJ1-1; tentatively, D is TRBD1 (6 bases). Per germline, CDR1 MNHEY and CDR2 SVGAGI. Trimming removed 3 bases at V and 2 bases at J, with 10 bases between. This CDR3 is 14 amino acids long. CDR3 protein: CASSYTRGNTEAFF. In DNA, the CDR3 is TGTGCCAGCAGTTATACCAGGGGAAACACTGAAGCTTTCTTT.

V is TRBV27 and J is TRBJ1-5, with a tentative D call TRBD1 (6 bases). V was cut by 4 bases and J by 1 base, with 17 bases left in between. The CDR3 totals 17 residues. Germline values: CDR1 MNHEY, CDR2 SMNVEV (reference sequence). In nucleotides, the CDR3 is TGTGCCAGCAGTTCCAAGGGTCCGGGGGGCAGCAATCAGCCCCAGCATTTT. Its translation is CASSSKGPGGSNQPQHF.

The table lists this clone with a count of one. DNA of the CDR3: TGTGCCAGCAGCTTAATCCGGGAAGGCTATGGCTACACCTTC. This sequence encodes CASSLIREGYGYTF. V gene TRBV7-8 combines with J gene TRBJ1-2; D unclear. The germline V and J ends were trimmed by 2 bases and 4 bases, with 11 bases remaining between them. CDR3 length: 14 residues. Germline CDR1 SGHVS, CDR2 FQNEAQ.

In this sample, this clone turned up once. J is TRBJ1-1 and V is TRBV6-1; the D gene is possibly TRBD1 (6 bases). CDR1 and CDR2 from the germline V gene are MNHNS and SASEGT. The CDR3 spans 15 residues. Trimming pared 3 bases from V and 0 bases from J, leaving 11 bases between. This chain's CDR3 is CASSDRQDLNTEAFF. Written as DNA, the CDR3 is TGTGCCAGCAGTGATCGACAGGACTTGAACACTGAAGCTTTCTTT.

The chain couples TRBV6-5 to TRBJ2-4; D not certain. CDR1 is MNHEY, CDR2 SVGAGI, per germline. V lost 8 bases to trimming and J lost 1 base, with 9 bases between them. The CDR3 consists of 13 residues. This CDR3 reads CASQGQAKNIQYF. Written as DNA, the CDR3 is TGTGCCAGCCAAGGGCAGGCCAAAAACATTCAGTACTTC.

This clone was observed a single time. The genes are TRBV6-1 and TRBJ2-3, with 12 bases fitting TRBD2. The CDR3 has 17 amino acids. From germline, CDR1 is MNHNS and CDR2 SASEGT. The junction had 2 bases not matched to a gene; V was cut back by 1 base and J by 0 bases. The CDR3 loop reads CASSEGTSGMSTDTQYF. The CDR3 DNA follows: TGTGCCAGCAGTGAAGGGACTAGCGGGATGAGCACAGATACGCAGTATTTT.

A single count supports this clone. The chain carries TRBV6-1 and TRBJ1-2; 10 bases fit TRBD1. CDR1 is MNHNS and CDR2 is SASEGT in the germline V gene. Trimming removed 2 bases from V and 0 bases from J; junction bases left unmatched: 3. The CDR3 length is 16 residues. The CDR3 sequence is CASSEWDRGSNYGYTF. The CDR3 DNA sequence: TGTGCCAGCAGTGAATGGGACAGGGGATCTAACTATGGCTACACCTTC.

The chain combines TRBV7-2 with TRBJ2-3, with no clear D. CDR1 is SGHTA and CDR2 is FQGNSA in the germline V gene. The V and J ends lost 6 bases and 0 bases respectively, with 7 bases between them. The CDR3 spans 13 residues. The chain's CDR3 is CASRTYSTDTQYF. As DNA, the CDR3 is TGTGCCAGCAGAACATACAGCACAGATACGCAGTATTTT.

The J gene is TRBJ2-1, the V gene TRBV4-1, with TRBD2 matching over 10 bases. The CDR3 runs to 15 residues. V lost 4 bases to trimming and J lost 7 bases; unmatched junction nucleotides: 7. CDR1 is MGHRA and CDR2 is YSYEKL in the germline V gene. The CDR3 DNA follows: TGCGCCAGCAGCCCCCTCCTAGCGGGAGTGAATGAGCAGTTCTTC. Amino acid sequence: CASSPLLAGVNEQFF.

The chain has TRBV18 and TRBJ2-3, with 11 bases fitting TRBD2. Trimming at V came to 6 bases and at J to 2 bases, leaving 13 bases not matched to a gene. This CDR3 has 18 amino acids. The germline gives CDR1 KGHSH, CDR2 LQKENI. CDR3 in amino acids: CASSPPPGLADSTDTQYF. CDR3 sequence (DNA): TGTGCCAGCTCCCCGCCCCCGGGACTAGCGGATTCCACAGATACGCAGTATTTT.

The chain carries TRBV7-3 and TRBJ2-3; 12 bases line up with TRBD1. Germline loops: CDR1 SGHTA, CDR2 FQGTGA. The V segment lost 2 bases and the J segment 3 bases; nucleotides outside the gene matches: 6. The CDR3 length is 17 residues. Here the CDR3 reads CASSLVVGQGATDTQYF. The CDR3 bases are TGTGCCAGCAGCTTAGTGGTGGGACAGGGGGCGACAGATACGCAGTATTTT.

The chain carries TRBV6-6 and TRBJ2-1; 11 positions agree with TRBD2. The J segment lost 8 bases and the V segment lost 2 bases, leaving 8 bases of the junction unmatched. The CDR3 has 16 residues. The germline CDR1 and CDR2 sequences are MNHNY and SVGAGI (reference sequence). DNA for the CDR3: TGTGCCAGCAGTTACGTACTGACTAGCGGGAAGCATGAGCAGTTCTTC. Protein: CASSYVLTSGKHEQFF.

J is TRBJ1-1 and V is TRBV28; D is unclear. Trimming removed 8 bases at V and 1 base at J, with 8 bases between. This CDR3 is built from 12 residues. The V gene's germline CDR1 is MDHEN and CDR2 SYDVKM. The CDR3 nucleotides are TGTGCCAGCCGGGTCAGGAACACTGAAGCTTTCTTT. Encoded protein: CASRVRNTEAFF.

This chain joins TRBV7-2 and TRBJ1-2; D is unclear. Trimming took off 0 bases at V and 4 bases at J, with 9 bases between the two ends. The length of the CDR3 is 14 residues. Germline-derived CDR1 and CDR2 are SGHTA and FQGNSA. The CDR3: CASSLANTRYGYTF. As DNA, the CDR3 is TGTGCCAGCAGCTTAGCCAACACCCGCTATGGCTACACCTTC.